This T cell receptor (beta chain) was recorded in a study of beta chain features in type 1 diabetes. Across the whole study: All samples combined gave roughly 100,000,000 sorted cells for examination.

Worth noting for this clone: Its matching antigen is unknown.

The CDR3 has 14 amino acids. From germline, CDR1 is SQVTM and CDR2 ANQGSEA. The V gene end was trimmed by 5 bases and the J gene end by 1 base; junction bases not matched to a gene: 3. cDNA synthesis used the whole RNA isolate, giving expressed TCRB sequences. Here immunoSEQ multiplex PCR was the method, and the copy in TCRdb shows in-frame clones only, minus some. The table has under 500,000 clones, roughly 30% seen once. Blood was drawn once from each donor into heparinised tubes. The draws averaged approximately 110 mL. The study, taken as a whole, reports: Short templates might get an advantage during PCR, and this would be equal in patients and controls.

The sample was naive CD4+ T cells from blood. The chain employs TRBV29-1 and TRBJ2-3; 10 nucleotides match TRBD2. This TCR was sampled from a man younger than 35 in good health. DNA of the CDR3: TGCAGCGTTCTGGGACTAGCGCGCACAGATACGCAGTATTTT. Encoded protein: CSVLGLARTDTQYF.